These 13 T cell receptor beta chains share one sample of origin, sequenced in a study of blood T cell repertoires in COVID-19. The data were produced by immunoSEQ multiplex PCR, yet TCRdb's version contains in-frame clones alone and is incomplete. The repertoire holds tens of thousands of clones, with around 90% as singletons. The specimen was peripheral blood. The receptors were sampled from a woman of 80 years or more with active COVID-19.

This clone has a single count. The chain uses TRBV4-1 and TRBJ2-1, with 10 bases identical to TRBD2. Germline loops: CDR1 MGHRA, CDR2 YSYEKL. Losses at the gene ends were 1 base for V and 9 bases for J; bases not matched to a gene: 9. The length of the CDR3 is 16 residues. The CDR3 bases are TGCGCCAGCAGCCAAGGGACTAGCGGCACTAGGAGTGAGCAGTTCTTC. Amino acid sequence: CASSQGTSGTRSEQFF.

The chain recombines TRBV23-1 with TRBJ1-1; 7 positions match TRBD1. TRBV23-1 is assigned to the ORF class and has an uncertain function. J gave up 1 base and V 6 bases, and 2 bases lay outside the gene matches. The CDR3 consists of 13 residues. CDR3 DNA sequence: TGCGCCAGCAGACAGGGGACGAACACTGAAGCTTTCTTT. Its protein product is CASRQGTNTEAFF.

As for this clone: At one end the junction does not follow the germline gene, possibly because of a read error. The chain joins TRBV7-2 to TRBJ1-5, with 7 positions matching TRBD1. The germline V gene has CDR1 SGHTA and CDR2 FQGNSA. CDR3 size: 15 residues. CDR3: CASSLAGGPNQPQHF. The CDR3 DNA follows: TGTGCCAGCAGCCTAGCAGGGGGTCCCAATCAGCCCCAGCATTTT.

CDR3 loop: CASSGGQGVTEAFF. The CDR3 DNA is TGCGCCAGCAGTGGGGGACAGGGTGTCACTGAAGCTTTCTTT. The gene calls are TRBV5-1 and TRBJ1-1; the match to TRBD1 covers 9 bases. CDR1 and CDR2 (germline): SGHRS, YFSETQ. The CDR3 runs 14 residues. V was clipped by 5 bases and J by 4 bases; unmatched bases: 6.

The chain recombines TRBV6-5 with TRBJ1-1; perhaps TRBD1 as D (6 bases). The CDR3 is 13 residues long. V was clipped by 6 bases and J by 1 base, with 9 bases between them. In germline, CDR1 is MNHEY, CDR2 SVGAGI. The CDR3 region has the DNA TGTGCCAGCAGCGGGACACCGAACACTGAAGCTTTCTTT. Residues: CASSGTPNTEAFF.

The CDR3 DNA reads as TGTGCCAGCAGCACCGGGACTAGCGGGAGCTTGGCCAAAAACATTCAGTACTTC. The encoded protein is CASSTGTSGSLAKNIQYF. This chain uses TRBV11-2 with TRBJ2-4, with 14 nucleotides matching TRBD2. V gave up 5 bases and J gave up 1 base; unmatched junction bases: 7. This CDR3 contains 18 residues. Germline V gene lookup returns CDR1 SGHAT and CDR2 FQNNGV.

The chain has TRBV28 and TRBJ2-1; the match to TRBD2 covers 11 bases. CDR1 is MDHEN and CDR2 is SYDVKM in the germline V gene. The CDR3 totals 14 residues. Trimming cost V 5 bases and J 7 bases; bases outside gene matches: 4. In DNA, the CDR3 is TGTGCCAGCAGTATGGGACTAGCGGATAATGAGCAGTTCTTC. This codes for CASSMGLADNEQFF.

The chain combines TRBV18 with TRBJ1-1; D gene uncertain. Trimming took off 9 bases at V and 0 bases at J, with 14 bases between the two ends. CDR1 and CDR2 (germline): KGHSH, LQKENI. The CDR3 spans 14 residues. In DNA, the CDR3 is TGTGCCAGTATACGGGAACAGATGAACACTGAAGCTTTCTTT. Translated: CASIREQMNTEAFF.

V is TRBV4-2 and J is TRBJ2-3; D is uncertain. The CDR3 runs 13 residues. Trimming took off 1 base at V and 6 bases at J, with 8 bases between the two ends. The germline CDR1 and CDR2 sequences are LGHNA and YNFKEQ. This CDR3 is CASSQGARDTQYF. The CDR3 DNA sequence: TGTGCCAGCAGCCAAGGGGCCCGGGATACGCAGTATTTT.

V usage is TRBV11-2 and J usage is TRBJ1-5; no clear D gene. The ends were cut back, 2 bases at V and 7 bases at J, with 9 bases in the middle. CDR3 length equals 13 residues. Germline V gene lookup returns CDR1 SGHAT and CDR2 FQNNGV. CDR3 sequence reads: CASSLSRGQPQHF. In nucleotides, the CDR3 is TGTGCCAGCAGCTTAAGTCGAGGGCAGCCCCAGCATTTT.

V is TRBV7-9 and J is TRBJ2-3; D is possibly TRBD2 (5 bases). Germline V gene lookup returns CDR1 SEHNR and CDR2 FQNEAQ (reference sequence). The CDR3 extends over 14 amino acids. V was shortened by 6 bases and J by 4 bases, with 14 bases between the two germline ends. The CDR3 loop is CASSQEDRADTQYF. The CDR3 nucleotides are TGTGCCAGCAGTCAGGAGGACCGAGCAGATACGCAGTATTTT.

J is TRBJ2-2 and V is TRBV6-2 or TRBV6-3; D unresolved. The germline V gene has CDR1 MNHEY and CDR2 SVGEGT. V lost 2 bases and J lost 0, with 7 bases in between. The CDR3 consists of 15 residues. CDR3 sequence (DNA): TGTGCCAGCAGTTACGGGCAGTCGAACACCGGGGAGCTGTTTTTT. This sequence encodes CASSYGQSNTGELFF.

The V and J genes are TRBV30 and TRBJ1-2; 8 bases match TRBD1. The V gene's germline CDR1 is GTSNPN and CDR2 SVGIG (reference sequence). J was trimmed by 6 bases and V by 3 bases; bases with no gene match: 12. This CDR3 is built from 15 residues. The CDR3 region is CAWSFRGQGWHGYTF. The DNA of the CDR3 is TGTGCCTGGAGCTTCAGGGGGCAAGGGTGGCATGGCTACACCTTC.